Below, 14 T cell receptor beta chains from the same sample are listed, as sequenced in a study of blood T cell repertoires in COVID-19 (dated by TCRdb to between 2020 and 2021). The method was the immunoSEQ multiplex PCR assay. This is the immuneACCESS table as TCRdb keeps it, with only in-frame sequences that have V and J called. A part of the clones is gone; compared with another copy, unresolved V genes explain less than half, and the rest is unexplained. The sample table holds more than 200,000 clones, of which roughly 85% were seen once. Approximately 2.6% of the sample belongs to the ten largest clones. Sequencing was performed on peripheral blood. These TCRs come from a woman in her seventies with active or convalescent COVID-19.

The chain couples TRBV5-4 to TRBJ1-2, with TRBD1 matching over 7 bases. This CDR3 has 14 amino acids. In germline, CDR1 is SGHNT, CDR2 YYREEE (reference sequence). J lost 5 bases, V lost 4 bases, and 8 bases had no gene match. CDR3 coding DNA: TGTGCCAGCAGCCCCGGGACAGATAATTATGGCTACACCTTC. It is translated as CASSPGTDNYGYTF.

CDR3 amino acids: CASSLGTGFSYEQYF. The CDR3 DNA reads as TGTGCCAGCAGCTTGGGGACAGGGTTTTCCTACGAGCAGTACTTC. The V call is TRBV5-8, the J call TRBJ2-7; TRBD1 aligns across 8 bases. CDR3 length: 15 amino acids. The junction had 3 bases not matched to a gene; V was cut back by 0 bases and J by 1 base. Per the germline V gene, CDR1 is SGHTS and CDR2 is YDEGEE.

The chain has TRBV6-5 and TRBJ1-1, with 10 bases aligning to TRBD1. J gave up 3 bases and V 4 bases, and 5 bases lay outside the gene matches. The CDR3 contains 15 residues. Germline V CDR1 and CDR2: MNHEY, SVGAGI. In nucleotides, the CDR3 is TGTGCCAGCAGTTCTCCGGACAGGGGGGACACTGAAGCTTTCTTT. Its translation is CASSSPDRGDTEAFF.

The gene calls are TRBV27 and TRBJ1-4, with a tentative D call TRBD1 (6 bases). The CDR3 is made up of 17 amino acids. Trimming removed 6 bases from V and 7 bases from J, with 24 bases in between. Per germline, CDR1 MNHEY and CDR2 SMNVEV (reference sequence). CDR3 sequence: CASSLTSFRGASEKLFF. CDR3 DNA: TGTGCCAGCAGCCTGACATCTTTCCGGGGGGCGAGTGAAAAACTGTTTTTT. Drawing the rest from reference TRBV27 and TRBJ1-4, the complete variable domain is EAQVTQNPRYLITVTGKKLTVTCSQNMNHEYMSWYRQDPGLGLRQIYYSMNVEVTDKGDVPEGYKVSRKEKRNFPLILESPSPNQTSLYFCASSLTSFRGASEKLFFGSGTQLSVL.

In its sample, this clone was seen once. This chain joins TRBV4-3 and TRBJ2-3, with TRBD2 matching 9 bases. Germline-derived CDR1 and CDR2 are LGHNA and YSLEER. V lost 0 bases, J lost 4 bases, and 5 bases stayed unmatched. The CDR3 spans 16 residues. The chain's CDR3 is CASSQELAGLPDTQYF. In nucleotides, the CDR3 is TGCGCCAGCAGCCAAGAGCTAGCGGGGCTTCCAGATACGCAGTATTTT.

This clone was observed a few times. The J gene is TRBJ2-7, the V gene TRBV5-1, with D perhaps matching TRBD1 (5 bases). Trimming removed 4 bases from V and 5 bases from J, with 16 bases in between. Germline lookup yields CDR1 SGHRS and CDR2 YFSETQ. This CDR3 contains 14 residues. CDR3 DNA sequence: TGCGCCAGCAGCGGCCAGGCCCTCAGGGACGAGCAGTACTTC. This gives the protein CASSGQALRDEQYF.

The J gene is TRBJ1-3, the V gene TRBV13; D gene ambiguous. Germline CDR1 PRHDT, CDR2 FYEKMQ (reference sequence). CDR3 length: 12 amino acids. With 1 base removed from V and 6 bases from J, the gap between germline ends came to 4 bases. CDR3 DNA: TGTGCCAGCAGCTTAGCAGTAAACACCATATATTTT. Translation gives CASSLAVNTIYF.

The sample holds one count of this clone. The chain couples TRBV10-3 to TRBJ1-1, with D tentatively TRBD1 (6 bases). The V gene lost 8 bases and the J gene lost 6 bases, with 19 bases spanning the gap. The germline gives CDR1 ENHRY, CDR2 SYGVKD. This CDR3 has 14 amino acids. The CDR3 sequence is CAIGGSWLRAEAFF. In DNA form, the CDR3 reads TGTGCCATCGGGGGCTCCTGGTTGAGGGCTGAAGCTTTCTTT.

The chain has TRBV5-5 and TRBJ1-2, with 7 bases lining up with TRBD1. Per germline, CDR1 SGHKS and CDR2 YYEKEE (reference sequence). CDR3 size: 16 residues. The ends lost 0 bases at V and 8 bases at J; junction bases unmatched: 13. The CDR3 loop reads CASSLGPTGAEEGYTF. In DNA, the CDR3 is TGTGCCAGCAGCTTGGGCCCTACAGGGGCCGAAGAGGGCTACACCTTC.

The chain has TRBV10-3 and TRBJ2-1, with TRBD1 matching 12 bases. Germline assignment: CDR1 ENHRY and CDR2 SYGVKD. The CDR3 runs to 15 residues. V lost 5 bases, J lost 7 bases, and 6 bases stayed unmatched. This chain's CDR3 is CAISLGQGALNEQFF. The CDR3 DNA reads TGTGCCATCAGTCTGGGACAGGGGGCGTTAAATGAGCAGTTCTTC.

The chain is built from TRBV5-1 and TRBJ1-1; TRBD1 agrees at 8 bases. Germline CDR1 reads SGHRS; CDR2 reads YFSETQ. The CDR3 has 16 residues. J gave up 2 bases and V 3 bases, and 9 bases lay outside the gene matches. The CDR3 sequence: CASSSLPGTGNTEAFF. The CDR3 nucleotides read TGCGCCAGCAGCTCACTCCCCGGGACAGGCAACACTGAAGCTTTCTTT.

CDR3 bases: TGTGCCACCAGTGGGGGGGCCGGGACAGTGAATGAAAAACTGTTTTTT. Translated, it gives CATSGGAGTVNEKLFF. The J gene is TRBJ1-4, the V gene TRBV24-1, with 7 bases that match TRBD1. This CDR3 has 16 residues. CDR1 is KGHDR, CDR2 SFDVKD, per germline. V lost 5 bases and J lost 5; bases outside the gene matches: 10.

J is TRBJ2-1 and V is TRBV5-1, with D maybe TRBD2 (5 bases). Germline assignment: CDR1 SGHRS and CDR2 YFSETQ. The V gene lost 5 bases and the J gene lost 5 bases, with 14 bases spanning the gap. This CDR3 spans 14 amino acids. CDR3 bases: TGCGCCAGCAGGGAGCTAGCCGTGAACAATGAGCAGTTCTTC. It specifies CASRELAVNNEQFF.

The rearrangement joins TRBV20-1 to TRBJ1-1; no reliable D call. The length of the CDR3 is 11 residues. From germline, CDR1 is DFQATT and CDR2 SNEGSKA (reference sequence). V was cut by 7 bases and J by 6 bases, with 12 bases left in between. Written as DNA, the CDR3 is TGCAGTGGCCGGGGAGGCTCTGAAGCTTTCTTT. Translated, it gives CSGRGGSEAFF.